A single sample is the source of the 25 T cell receptor beta chains below, sequenced in a study of cytomegalovirus exposure and HLA in healthy donors (dated by TCRdb to 2016 to 2017). Libraries were prepared through the immunoSEQ multiplex PCR assay. For the multiplex PCR, a mixture combining 60 forward primers for TCR Vbeta segments and 13 reverse primers for TCR Jbeta segments was used. The table comes from immuneACCESS by way of TCRdb, which keeps in-frame sequences with V and J called. Part of the clones is missing from these tables; in studies checked, under half for an unresolved V gene and the rest for unknown reasons. The sample records 210,000 or so clones, roughly 84% of which are singletons. The ten largest account for 1% to 1.5% of the sample. Sequencing was done on a sample of PBMCs. These receptors were obtained from a human donor in good health.

The V gene is TRBV5-5, the J gene TRBJ1-1; D not certain. Germline V gene data show CDR1 as SGHKS and CDR2 as YYEKEE (reference sequence). V shed 2 bases and J shed 6 bases, with 11 bases lying between them. CDR3 length: 13 amino acids. CDR3 nucleotide sequence: TGTGCCAGCAGCTTCCGACCAGGATCTGAAGCTTTCTTT. Its translation: CASSFRPGSEAFF.

V and J are TRBV11-2 and TRBJ2-7; 8 bases are shared with TRBD2. Trimming at V came to 0 bases and at J to 5 bases, leaving 9 bases not matched to a gene. Germline values: CDR1 SGHAT, CDR2 FQNNGV. The CDR3 consists of 16 residues. The CDR3 DNA reads TGTGCCAGCAGCTTAGAATCACGCAGCGGGAGTAACGAGCAGTACTTC. It encodes CASSLESRSGSNEQYF. Together with reference TRBV11-2 and TRBJ2-7, the CDR3 gives the full variable domain: EAGVAQSPRYKIIEKRQSVAFWCNPISGHATLYWYQQILGQGPKLLIQFQNNGVVDDSQLPKDRFSAERLKGVDSTLKIQPAKLEDSAVYLCASSLESRSGSNEQYFGPGTRLTVT.

This chain links TRBV6-1 with TRBJ1-3, with a tentative D call TRBD1 (6 bases). V lost 3 bases and J lost 9, with 21 bases in between. The CDR3 has 16 amino acids. Germline V gene sequence: CDR1 MNHNS, CDR2 SASEGT. Here the CDR3 reads CASSDGHGGASRTIYF. For the CDR3, the DNA is TGTGCCAGCAGTGACGGGCATGGGGGGGCTTCGCGCACCATATATTTT.

The V call is TRBV14, the J call TRBJ1-1, with unresolved D. This CDR3 spans 13 amino acids. Trimming pared 2 bases from V and 0 bases from J, leaving 4 bases between. Germline CDR1 SGHDN, CDR2 FVKESK. For the CDR3, the DNA is TGTGCCAGCAGCCAACACTTGAACACTGAAGCTTTCTTT. Residues: CASSQHLNTEAFF.

J is TRBJ2-1 and V is TRBV29-1, with TRBD2 matching 13 bases. J gave up 2 bases and V 6 bases, and 7 bases lay outside the gene matches. Per the germline V gene, CDR1 is SQVTM and CDR2 is ANQGSEA. The CDR3 is 16 residues long. CDR3 amino acids: CSVGGLAGLPYNEQFF. For the CDR3, the DNA is TGCAGCGTAGGGGGACTAGCGGGATTGCCCTACAATGAGCAGTTCTTC.

The chain links TRBV7-6 to TRBJ2-2; TRBD2 might be the D (5 bases). The V gene lost 1 base and the J gene lost 6 bases, with 6 bases spanning the gap. The germline V gene encodes CDR1 SGHVS and CDR2 FNYEAQ. The CDR3 is 13 residues long. Here the CDR3 DNA reads TGTGCCAGCAGCTTAGGAGGGTCCGGGGAGCTGTTTTTT. The encoded protein is CASSLGGSGELFF.

The chain is built from TRBV11-2 and TRBJ1-1, with D possibly matching TRBD1 (5 bases). The CDR3 covers 14 residues. The germline gives CDR1 SGHAT, CDR2 FQNNGV. The V end was cut by 1 base, the J end by 3 bases, with 9 bases between. The CDR3 sequence: CASSLAAGYTEAFF. The CDR3 DNA sequence: TGTGCCAGCAGCTTAGCAGCAGGGTACACTGAAGCTTTCTTT.

This sequence joins TRBV4-3 and TRBJ2-7; D gene ambiguous. With 0 bases removed from V and 4 bases from J, the gap between germline ends came to 16 bases. From germline, CDR1 is LGHNA and CDR2 YSLEER. The CDR3 length is 16 residues. The CDR3 nucleotides are TGCGCCAGCAGCCAAGATCGAGCTACCTCCATATACGAGCAGTACTTC. Amino acid sequence: CASSQDRATSIYEQYF.

This rearrangement joins TRBV6-8 to TRBJ2-7; 14 bases agree with TRBD2. Trimming removed 0 bases from V and 6 bases from J; junction bases left unmatched: 13. This CDR3 is 19 amino acids long. Germline CDR1 reads MNHGY; CDR2 reads SAAAGT. CDR3 in DNA: TGTGCCAGCAGTTACTCGGGACTAGCGGGAGTGATAAGGGGGATCGAGCAGTACTTC. It translates to CASSYSGLAGVIRGIEQYF.

With regard to this clone: The germline gene is not matched at one end of the junction; a read error may be the cause. CDR3 amino acids: CSAPSETSSLF. DNA for the CDR3: TGCAGTGCTCCTTCCGAGACTAGCTCGCTCTTC. The V gene is TRBV20-1, the J gene TRBJ2-1, with 7 positions matching TRBD2. CDR1 DFQATT and CDR2 SNEGSKA come from the germline V gene (reference sequence). The CDR3 is 11 amino acids.

The chain couples TRBV7-2 to TRBJ2-3; 9 nucleotides agree with TRBD2. Germline lookup yields CDR1 SGHTA and CDR2 FQGNSA. This CDR3 is 15 amino acids long. Unmatched junction bases numbered 8, after V lost 2 bases and J lost 8 bases. The CDR3 protein is CASSLIAGVMGTQYF. CDR3 nucleotides: TGTGCCAGCAGCTTAATAGCGGGAGTTATGGGTACGCAGTATTTT.

The CDR3 nucleotides read TGTGCCAGTAGTACCCTCTCGGGGACAGGGATCTATGGCTACACCTTC. Translation gives CASSTLSGTGIYGYTF. The chain is built from TRBV19 and TRBJ1-2; TRBD1 agrees at 9 bases. Trimming removed 4 bases from V and 4 bases from J; junction bases left unmatched: 10. The CDR3 contains 16 residues. The germline V gene encodes CDR1 LNHDA and CDR2 SQIVND (reference sequence).

The rearrangement links TRBV7-3 to TRBJ2-7; 7 bases line up with TRBD2. J was trimmed by 7 bases and V by 2 bases; bases with no gene match: 8. There are 14 residues in the CDR3. Germline CDR1 is SGHTA and CDR2 is FQGTGA. Here the CDR3 DNA reads TGTGCCAGCAGCTTAGCTGTGGGGGGGGGAGAGCAGTACTTC. Residues: CASSLAVGGGEQYF.

V and J are TRBV19 and TRBJ1-5; 8 nucleotides align to TRBD1. V shed 2 bases, J shed 6 bases, and the junction held 15 bases outside the gene matches. The germline V gene encodes CDR1 LNHDA and CDR2 SQIVND (reference sequence). The CDR3 loop spans 18 amino acids. CDR3 sequence reads: CASSITVGTGPFRQPQHF. The DNA of the CDR3 is TGTGCCAGTAGTATAACTGTGGGGACAGGACCTTTCCGTCAGCCCCAGCATTTT.

In DNA form, the CDR3 reads TGTGCCAGCTCACCACCGCAGGGTTCCGTCTATGGCTACACCTTC. It codes for CASSPPQGSVYGYTF. The chain uses TRBV18 and TRBJ1-2; TRBD1 might be the D (5 bases). This CDR3 comprises 15 residues. Trimming took 0 bases from V and 4 from J, leaving 12 bases between them. Germline V gene data show CDR1 as KGHSH and CDR2 as LQKENI.

This clone has only one observation. The same CDR3 can be traced to other DNA sequences in this sample. CDR3 in amino acids: CSVSRGADTQYF. DNA for the CDR3: TGCAGCGTATCGCGGGGGGCAGATACGCAGTATTTT. The chain combines TRBV29-1 with TRBJ2-3; TRBD2 matches at 8 bases. This CDR3 has 12 amino acids. In germline, CDR1 is SQVTM, CDR2 ANQGSEA. V dropped 6 bases and J dropped 4; count of bases not matched to a gene: 3.

This clone was seen only once. This chain links TRBV4-1 with TRBJ1-1; weak D call: TRBD1 (5 bases). V dropped 0 bases and J dropped 3 bases, with 11 bases sitting between them. Germline CDR1 and CDR2: MGHRA and YSYEKL. This CDR3 is 15 amino acids long. This CDR3 is CASSQDQGPYTEAFF. CDR3 coding DNA: TGCGCCAGCAGCCAAGATCAGGGCCCGTACACTGAAGCTTTCTTT.

V and J are TRBV6-1 and TRBJ1-2; 9 bases fit TRBD1. From germline, CDR1 is MNHNS and CDR2 SASEGT. Losses at the gene ends were 5 bases for V and 6 bases for J; bases not matched to a gene: 4. This CDR3 has 13 amino acids. In DNA, the CDR3 is TGTGCCAGCAGTAAACAGGGGGCTGATGGCTACACCTTC. Encoded protein: CASSKQGADGYTF.

V gene TRBV2 combines with J gene TRBJ2-7; TRBD1 matches at 10 bases. The ends lost 1 base at V and 9 bases at J; junction bases unmatched: 6. The CDR3 is made up of 14 amino acids. The germline gives CDR1 SNHLY, CDR2 FYNNEI. In nucleotides, the CDR3 is TGTGCCAGCAGTGAAGGGACAGGGGGACTAGGGCAGTACTTC. It yields the protein CASSEGTGGLGQYF. The whole variable domain, filled in from reference TRBV2 and TRBJ2-7, reads EPEVTQTPSHQVTQMGQEVILRCVPISNHLYFYWYRQILGQKVEFLVSFYNNEISEKSEIFDDQFSVERPDGSNFTLKIRSTKLEDSAMYFCASSEGTGGLGQYFGPGTRLTVT.

Worth noting for this clone: At the DNA level, this CDR3 is encoded by other sequences in the same sample as well. This sequence joins TRBV5-1 and TRBJ1-1, with a tentative D call TRBD1 (6 bases). Trimming removed 2 bases at V and 0 bases at J, with 8 bases between. The CDR3 runs to 14 residues. Germline V CDR1 and CDR2: SGHRS, YFSETQ. The CDR3 sequence is CASSFRGLNTEAFF. The CDR3, as DNA: TGCGCCAGCAGCTTCAGGGGACTGAACACTGAAGCTTTCTTT. Complete variable domain (other parts from reference TRBV5-1 and TRBJ1-1): KAGVTQTPRYLIKTRGQQVTLSCSPISGHRSVSWYQQTPGQGLQFLFEYFSETQRNKGNFPGRFSGRQFSNSRSEMNVSTLELGDSALYLCASSFRGLNTEAFFGQGTRLTVV.

The chain uses TRBV30 and TRBJ2-2; D might be TRBD2 (5 bases). The germline V and J ends were trimmed by 2 bases and 5 bases, with 18 bases remaining between them. Germline loops: CDR1 GTSNPN, CDR2 SVGIG (reference sequence). The CDR3 has 16 amino acids. The CDR3 here is CAWSRRSLGSTGELFF. In DNA, the CDR3 is TGTGCCTGGAGTCGGAGGAGCTTGGGGAGTACCGGGGAGCTGTTTTTT.

The chain combines TRBV5-4 with TRBJ2-5; TRBD1 is a possible D gene (6 bases). Gene TRBJ2-7 matches the end of the DNA better, so the J call may be wrong. The CDR3 has 14 amino acids. Looked up from germline, CDR1 is SGHNT and CDR2 is YYREEE (reference sequence). CDR3 in amino acids: CASSLVGHYYEQYF. Written as DNA, the CDR3 is TGTGCCAGCAGCTTGGTGGGACACTACTACGAGCAGTACTTC.

The J gene is TRBJ2-7, the V gene TRBV9, with 9 nucleotides matching TRBD1. Germline V gene sequence: CDR1 SGDLS, CDR2 YYNGEE. The CDR3 loop spans 16 amino acids. Germline trimming cut 8 bases from V and 5 bases from J; bases unmatched to any gene: 17. In nucleotides, the CDR3 is TGTGCCAGAGACCCTAAACAGCGGGACAGGGTCGACGAGCAGTACTTC. Translating it yields CARDPKQRDRVDEQYF.

The chain joins TRBV9 to TRBJ2-1, with D perhaps matching TRBD2 (5 bases). The V end lost 2 bases, the J end lost 8 bases, and 14 bases lay between the germline ends. The CDR3 consists of 14 residues. Germline lookup yields CDR1 SGDLS and CDR2 YYNGEE. The CDR3 loop reads CASSVGGVWDEQFF. The DNA of the CDR3 is TGTGCCAGCAGCGTCGGAGGCGTCTGGGATGAGCAGTTCTTC.

The V call is TRBV7-8, the J call TRBJ1-1; D is undetermined. Per germline, CDR1 SGHVS and CDR2 FQNEAQ. Trimming took 4 bases from V and 0 from J, leaving 21 bases between them. This CDR3 region has 18 residues. The CDR3 here is CASSSVIRGKAVNTEAFF. The CDR3 DNA reads as TGTGCCAGCAGCTCCGTGATCCGAGGGAAAGCGGTGAACACTGAAGCTTTCTTT. Supplemented by reference TRBV7-8 and TRBJ1-1, the full variable domain reads GAGVSQSPRYKVAKRGQDVALRCDPISGHVSLFWYQQALGQGPEFLTYFQNEAQLDKSGLPSDRFFAERPEGSVSTLKIQRTQQEDSAVYLCASSSVIRGKAVNTEAFFGQGTRLTVV.